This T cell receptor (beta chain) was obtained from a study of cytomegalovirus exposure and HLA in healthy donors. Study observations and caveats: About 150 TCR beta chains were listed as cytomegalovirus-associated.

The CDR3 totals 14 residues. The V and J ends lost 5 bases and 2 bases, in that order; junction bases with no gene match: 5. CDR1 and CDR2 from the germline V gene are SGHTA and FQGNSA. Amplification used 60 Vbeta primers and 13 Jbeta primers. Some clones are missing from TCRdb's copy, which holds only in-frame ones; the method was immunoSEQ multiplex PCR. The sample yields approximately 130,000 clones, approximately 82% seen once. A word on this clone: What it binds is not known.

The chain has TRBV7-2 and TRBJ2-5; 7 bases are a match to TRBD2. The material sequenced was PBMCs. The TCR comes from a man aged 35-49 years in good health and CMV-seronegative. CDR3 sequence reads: CASSRTSTQETQYF. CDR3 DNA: TGTGCCAGCAGCAGGACTAGTACTCAAGAGACCCAGTACTTC. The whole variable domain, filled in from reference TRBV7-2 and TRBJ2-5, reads GAGVSQSPSNKVTEKGKDVELRCDPISGHTALYWYRQSLGQGLEFLIYFQGNSAPDKSGLPSDRFSAERTGGSVSTLTIQRTQQEDSAVYLCASSRTSTQETQYFGPGTRLLVL.